This record covers a single T cell receptor (beta chain). The antigen remains undetermined. The data stem from a study of human T cells and chemical hapten exposure. Study results and caveats: High-frequency TCRs, those above 1 in 1000, stayed the same after DPC sensitization.

In the authors' workflow: Counts of TCRs in each sample centred on a median of around 99,000 and extended from around 24,000 to 710,000. TCRdb called the RACE reads again in MiXCR, with one record for every CDR3 protein. The V and J calls, along with clone size, are taken from TCRdb and not from the paper's own processing. Of some 330,000 distinct CDR3 sequences listed, about 5% are singletons. V shed 5 bases and J 4 bases; nucleotides not matched to a gene: 17. The V gene's germline CDR1 is MNHEY and CDR2 SVGEGT. The CDR3 length is 18 residues. Time point: pre-sensitization, week 0. As for treatment: therapeutic diphenylcyclopropenone sensitization with weekly scalp DPC. Patches went on only after blood had been drawn each time.

The chain recombines TRBV6-2 or TRBV6-3 with TRBJ2-3; TRBD1 matches 8 bases. The origin of this receptor is a woman under 30 with alopecia areata. Some clones in this sample may be carry-over from other donors' samples. The input for sequencing was whole blood, taken in connection with sensitization to the hapten diphenylcyclopropenone (DPC). CDR3 sequence: CASSTVTGGVWSSDTQYF. CDR3 bases: TGTGCCAGCAGTACCGTTACAGGGGGAGTTTGGAGTTCAGATACGCAGTATTTT.